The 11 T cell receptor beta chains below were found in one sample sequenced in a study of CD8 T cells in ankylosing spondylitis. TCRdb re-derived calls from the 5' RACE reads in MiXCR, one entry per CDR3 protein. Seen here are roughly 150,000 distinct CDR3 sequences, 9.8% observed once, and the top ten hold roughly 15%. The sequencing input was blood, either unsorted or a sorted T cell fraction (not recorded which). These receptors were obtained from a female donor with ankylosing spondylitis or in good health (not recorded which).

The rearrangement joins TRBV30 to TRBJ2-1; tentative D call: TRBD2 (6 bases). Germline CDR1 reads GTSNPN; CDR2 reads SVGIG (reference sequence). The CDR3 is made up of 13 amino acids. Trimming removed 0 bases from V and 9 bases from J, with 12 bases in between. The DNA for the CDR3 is TGTGCCTGGAGTGTACAGCGGGCGGGTGAGCAGTTCTTC. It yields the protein CAWSVQRAGEQFF.

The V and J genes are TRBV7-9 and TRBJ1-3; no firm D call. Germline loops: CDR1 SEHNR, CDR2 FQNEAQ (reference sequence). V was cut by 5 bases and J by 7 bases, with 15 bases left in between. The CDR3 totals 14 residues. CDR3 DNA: TGTGCCAGCAGCCCGCGGCAAACGTGGAACACCATATATTTT. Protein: CASSPRQTWNTIYF.

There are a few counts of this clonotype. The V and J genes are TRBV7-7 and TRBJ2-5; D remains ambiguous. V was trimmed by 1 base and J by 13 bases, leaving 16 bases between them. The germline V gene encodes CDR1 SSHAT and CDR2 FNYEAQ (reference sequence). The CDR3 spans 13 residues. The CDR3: CASSLVQSGYRYF. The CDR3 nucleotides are TGTGCCAGCAGCTTAGTACAGTCCGGGTATCGGTACTTC.

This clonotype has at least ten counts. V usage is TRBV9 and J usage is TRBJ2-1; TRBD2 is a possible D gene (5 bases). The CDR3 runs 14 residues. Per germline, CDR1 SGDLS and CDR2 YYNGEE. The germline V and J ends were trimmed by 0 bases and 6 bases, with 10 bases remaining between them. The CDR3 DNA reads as TGTGCCAGCAGCGTAGTCACCGGAGGCAATGAGCAGTTCTTC. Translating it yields CASSVVTGGNEQFF.

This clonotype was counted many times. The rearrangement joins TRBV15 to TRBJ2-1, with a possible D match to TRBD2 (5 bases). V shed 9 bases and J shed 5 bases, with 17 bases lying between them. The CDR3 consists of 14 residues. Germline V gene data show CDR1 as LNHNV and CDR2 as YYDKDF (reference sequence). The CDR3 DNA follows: TGTGCCACGCGGTGGGAGCTCTTGGACAATGAGCAGTTCTTC. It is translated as CATRWELLDNEQFF.

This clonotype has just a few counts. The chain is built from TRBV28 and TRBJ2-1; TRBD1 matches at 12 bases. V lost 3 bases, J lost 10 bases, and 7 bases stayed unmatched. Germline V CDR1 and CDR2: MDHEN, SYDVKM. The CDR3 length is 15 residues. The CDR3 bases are TGTGCCAGCAGTTTTTTGGGACAGGGGGCGATCGAGCAGTTCTTC. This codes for CASSFLGQGAIEQFF.

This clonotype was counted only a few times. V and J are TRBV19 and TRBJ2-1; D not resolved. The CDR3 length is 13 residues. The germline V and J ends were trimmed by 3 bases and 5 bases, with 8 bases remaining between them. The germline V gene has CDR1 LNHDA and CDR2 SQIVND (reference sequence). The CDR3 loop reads CASSITANNEQFF. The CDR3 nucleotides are TGTGCCAGTAGTATTACGGCTAACAATGAGCAGTTCTTC.

The CDR3 region has the DNA TGCGCCAGCAGCCAGTCCGGGGCGGAACTGTTTTTT. Translating it yields CASSQSGAELFF. The rearrangement links TRBV4-3 to TRBJ1-4, with D maybe TRBD1 (5 bases). Germline V gives CDR1 LGHNA, CDR2 YSLEER. The CDR3 is 12 amino acids. Trimming removed 3 bases at V and 12 bases at J, with 11 bases between.

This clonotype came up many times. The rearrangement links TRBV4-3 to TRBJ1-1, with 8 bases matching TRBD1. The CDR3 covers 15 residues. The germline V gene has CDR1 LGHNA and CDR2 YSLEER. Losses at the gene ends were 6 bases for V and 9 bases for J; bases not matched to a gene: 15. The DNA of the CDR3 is TGCGCCAGCAGACGATCGGACAGGGTGGGGGGCCAAGCTTTCTTT. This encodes CASRRSDRVGGQAFF.

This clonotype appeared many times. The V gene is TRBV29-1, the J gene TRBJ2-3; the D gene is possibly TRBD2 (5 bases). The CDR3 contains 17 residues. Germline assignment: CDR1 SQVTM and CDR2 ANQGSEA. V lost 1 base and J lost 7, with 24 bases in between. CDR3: CSVEGGMVHYGINTQYF. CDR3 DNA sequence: TGCAGCGTTGAAGGAGGGATGGTACACTACGGCATAAATACGCAGTATTTT.

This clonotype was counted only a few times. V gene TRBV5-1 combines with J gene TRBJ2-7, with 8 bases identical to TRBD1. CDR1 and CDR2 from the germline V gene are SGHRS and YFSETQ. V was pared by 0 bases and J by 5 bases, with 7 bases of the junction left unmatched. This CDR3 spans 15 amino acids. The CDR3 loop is CASSLGPGQGNEQYF. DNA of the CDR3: TGCGCCAGCAGCTTGGGGCCAGGACAGGGTAACGAGCAGTACTTC.